Listed here are 14 T cell receptor beta chains from one sample, sequenced in a study of T-cell memory formation after mild COVID-19 (dated by TCRdb to the early 2020s). Libraries were constructed by 5' RACE. The sample was run on an Illumina NovaSeq 6000. TCRdb took the public reads, trimmed them with fastp at Q25, ran MiXCR for clone calling and kept in-frame beta chains. Records with the same CDR3 protein are collapsed into one entry carrying the most frequent genes and DNA. Here the sample has about 100,000 distinct CDR3 sequences; around 10% occur a single time. The top ten constitute about two fifths of the sample. The specimen sequenced was PBMCs or a T cell subset sorted from them (not recorded which). These receptors originate from a man younger than 35 who had mild COVID-19 (a few samples of this study predate the infection). The sample titles of this study are shuffled in the database, so cell type and time point are left out; the donor was told from shared clones.

The chain employs TRBV19 and TRBJ2-1; 7 bases line up with TRBD2. The germline gives CDR1 LNHDA, CDR2 SQIVND (reference sequence). The V gene end was trimmed by 5 bases and the J gene end by 4 bases; junction bases not matched to a gene: 5. The CDR3 consists of 14 residues. The CDR3 DNA is TGTGCCAGTAGTGGGCTAGCGGATTACAATGAGCAGTTCTTC. Amino acids: CASSGLADYNEQFF.

This clonotype was seen a handful of times. The J gene is TRBJ2-5, the V gene TRBV12-3 or TRBV12-4; D remains unclear. This CDR3 has 11 amino acids. Trimming removed 6 bases at V and 5 bases at J, with 7 bases between. The CDR3 bases are TGTGCCAGCAGCCCGCGGGAGACCCAGTACTTC. As protein: CASSPRETQYF.

The chain joins TRBV6-5 to TRBJ2-2, with 9 bases lining up with TRBD1. V shed 5 bases and J 5 bases; nucleotides not matched to a gene: 12. The CDR3 totals 17 residues. Looked up from germline, CDR1 is MNHEY and CDR2 is SVGAGI. In DNA, the CDR3 is TGTGCCAGCAGTCACGCCGACAGGGGGAGAAGTACCGGGGAGCTGTTTTTT. It is translated as CASSHADRGRSTGELFF.

The chain is built from TRBV7-9 and TRBJ1-2; D is unclear. The CDR3 spans 15 residues. The germline gives CDR1 SEHNR, CDR2 FQNEAQ (reference sequence). Trimming removed 2 bases from V and 6 bases from J, with 16 bases in between. The CDR3, as DNA: TGTGCCAGCAGCTTATTCGCAGGACCGGGGAATGGCTACACCTTC. Its translation is CASSLFAGPGNGYTF.

The rearrangement uses TRBV4-2 and TRBJ1-2, with D possibly matching TRBD1 (6 bases). This CDR3 is built from 19 residues. Trimming cost V 1 base and J 0 bases, with 21 bases left between them. CDR1 is LGHNA and CDR2 is YNFKEQ in the germline V gene. This CDR3 is CASSQGHRVGDRANYGYTF. The CDR3 DNA is TGTGCCAGCAGCCAAGGCCACAGGGTTGGGGACCGAGCTAACTATGGCTACACCTTC.

The sample holds a few counts of this clonotype. This rearrangement joins TRBV7-6 to TRBJ2-6; TRBD1 aligns across 7 bases. Germline V lookup: CDR1 SGHVS, CDR2 FNYEAQ. J was trimmed by 0 bases and V by 3 bases; bases with no gene match: 8. The CDR3 is 18 residues long. The CDR3 sequence: CASSLSPGQISGANVLTF. The CDR3 DNA sequence: TGTGCCAGCAGCTTGAGCCCGGGACAGATCTCTGGGGCCAACGTCCTGACTTTC.

This clonotype has only a few counts. V gene TRBV9 combines with J gene TRBJ2-5; 7 bases agree with TRBD2. Germline CDR1 reads SGDLS; CDR2 reads YYNGEE. The ends lost 4 bases at V and 5 bases at J; junction bases unmatched: 5. The length of the CDR3 is 13 residues. CDR3 sequence (DNA): TGTGCCAGCAGCAAGGACGGGGGGGAGACCCAGTACTTC. This sequence encodes CASSKDGGETQYF.

The V gene is TRBV7-9, the J gene TRBJ2-3, with a tentative D call TRBD1 (6 bases). Germline V gene sequence: CDR1 SEHNR, CDR2 FQNEAQ (reference sequence). The CDR3 covers 15 residues. V dropped 2 bases and J dropped 4 bases, with 13 bases sitting between them. CDR3 amino acids: CASSLRLSGADTQYF. CDR3 nucleotide sequence: TGTGCCAGCAGCTTACGACTATCAGGGGCAGATACGCAGTATTTT.

This clonotype occurred a few times. The chain employs TRBV4-2 and TRBJ2-7; TRBD1 might be the D (5 bases). Trimming stripped 2 bases from V and 4 bases from J, with 9 bases between. Germline V gene lookup returns CDR1 LGHNA and CDR2 YNFKEQ. CDR3 size: 13 residues. CDR3 coding DNA: TGTGCCAGCAGCCAATGGGGCAGTTACGAGCAGTACTTC. The encoded protein is CASSQWGSYEQYF.

This chain joins TRBV3-1 and TRBJ1-4, with D unclear. Germline V gives CDR1 LGHDT, CDR2 YNNKEL (reference sequence). The CDR3 extends over 17 amino acids. V shed 0 bases and J shed 0 bases, with 11 bases lying between them. Here the CDR3 reads CASSQEETFATNEKLFF. DNA of the CDR3: TGTGCCAGCAGCCAAGAGGAGACGTTCGCAACTAATGAAAAACTGTTTTTT.

This sequence joins TRBV6-2 or TRBV6-3 and TRBJ1-1; D unresolved. The CDR3 consists of 13 residues. Germline values: CDR1 MNHEY, CDR2 SVGEGT. Trimming took 2 bases from V and 1 from J, leaving 5 bases between them. For the CDR3, the DNA is TGTGCCAGCAGTTACCCCAAGAACACTGAAGCTTTCTTT. It specifies CASSYPKNTEAFF.

This clonotype was detected ten times or more. This rearrangement joins TRBV5-1 to TRBJ2-7; D may be TRBD2 (5 bases). The CDR3 is made up of 13 amino acids. Germline values: CDR1 SGHRS, CDR2 YFSETQ. Trimming removed 2 bases at V and 2 bases at J, with 8 bases between. CDR3 amino acids: CASSFGAAYEQYF. The DNA for the CDR3 is TGCGCCAGCAGCTTTGGAGCGGCCTACGAGCAGTACTTC.

This clonotype appeared a few times. The genes are TRBV7-2 and TRBJ2-3; the match to TRBD2 covers 7 bases. Per the germline V gene, CDR1 is SGHTA and CDR2 is FQGNSA. The CDR3 is 16 residues long. Losses at the gene ends were 3 bases for V and 4 bases for J; bases not matched to a gene: 10. CDR3 protein: CASSLARGYRADTQYF. As DNA, the CDR3 is TGTGCCAGCAGCTTGGCGCGGGGGTATAGGGCAGATACGCAGTATTTT.

The J gene is TRBJ2-7, the V gene TRBV27, with D hard to call. The CDR3 has 13 residues. Trimming cost V 3 bases and J 2 bases, with 8 bases left between them. Germline values: CDR1 MNHEY, CDR2 SMNVEV (reference sequence). Written as DNA, the CDR3 is TGTGCCAGCAGTTTGGCCACAACCTACGAGCAGTACTTC. Translation gives CASSLATTYEQYF.